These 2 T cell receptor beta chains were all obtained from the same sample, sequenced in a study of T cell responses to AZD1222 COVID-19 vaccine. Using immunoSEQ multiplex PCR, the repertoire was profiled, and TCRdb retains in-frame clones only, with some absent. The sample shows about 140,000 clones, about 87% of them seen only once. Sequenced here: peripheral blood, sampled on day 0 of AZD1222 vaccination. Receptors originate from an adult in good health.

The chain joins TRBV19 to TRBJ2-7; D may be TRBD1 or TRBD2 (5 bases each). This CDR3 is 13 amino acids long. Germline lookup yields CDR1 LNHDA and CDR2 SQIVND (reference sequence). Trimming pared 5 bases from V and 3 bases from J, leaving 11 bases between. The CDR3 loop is CASSFVGDYEQYF. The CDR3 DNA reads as TGTGCCAGTAGTTTTGTGGGGGACTACGAGCAGTACTTC.

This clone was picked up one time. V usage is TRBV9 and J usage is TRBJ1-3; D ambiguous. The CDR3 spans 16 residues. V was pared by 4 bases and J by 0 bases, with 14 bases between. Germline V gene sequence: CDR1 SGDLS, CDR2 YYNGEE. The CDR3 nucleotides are TGTGCCAGCAGCCCCTTACAGACTCCCTCTGGAAACACCATATATTTT. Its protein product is CASSPLQTPSGNTIYF.